This is a list of T cell receptor beta chains from one sample in a study of blood T cells in healthy people across ages. TCRdb redid the calling of the 5' RACE reads with MiXCR, one entry per CDR3 protein. Of around 850,000 distinct CDR3 sequences detected, about 34% appear once; the ten largest clones hold approximately 13%. Specimen: blood. All receptors come from a man aged 18 to 35 in good health. Both conserved end residues are part of each CDR3. Each record gives: CDR3 protein, CDR3 DNA, clone size, J gene, V gene, D gene. A D gene is named only where the DNA matches it firmly. Rows may omit the clone size; those that give it use once, few, many or a size class.

CDR3 protein: CASRGDRGWQETQYF
CDR3 DNA: TGTGCCAGCAGGGGTGACAGGGGTTGGCAAGAGACCCAGTACTTC
clone size: few
J gene: TRBJ2-5
V gene: TRBV28
D gene: TRBD1

CDR3 protein: CSAVRTGSNTDTQYF
CDR3 DNA: TGCAGTGCTGTCCGGACTGGGTCCAACACAGATACGCAGTATTTT
clone size: few
J gene: TRBJ2-3
V gene: TRBV20-1
D gene: .

CDR3 protein: CASSLGGEYTEAFF
CDR3 DNA: TGTGCCAGCAGCTTAGGAGGAGAATACACTGAAGCTTTCTTT
clone size: .
J gene: TRBJ1-1
V gene: TRBV11-2
D gene: .

CDR3 protein: CASRTSVNEQFF
CDR3 DNA: TGTGCCAGCAGAACTAGCGTCAATGAGCAGTTCTTC
clone size: .
J gene: TRBJ2-1
V gene: TRBV27
D gene: TRBD2

CDR3 protein: CASSEVWRRDNEQFF
CDR3 DNA: TGTGCCAGCAGTGAAGTTTGGCGGAGGGACAATGAGCAGTTCTTC
clone size: .
J gene: TRBJ2-1
V gene: TRBV6-1
D gene: .

CDR3 protein: CASSLIRDSLSGDTQYF
CDR3 DNA: TGTGCCAGCAGCCTAATCCGGGACAGCCTTTCAGGGGATACGCAGTATTTT
clone size: .
J gene: TRBJ2-3
V gene: TRBV9
D gene: TRBD1

CDR3 protein: CASRPGPSSYNEQFF
CDR3 DNA: TGTGCCAGCAGGCCGGGCCCCAGCTCCTACAATGAGCAGTTCTTC
clone size: many
J gene: TRBJ2-1
V gene: TRBV6-5
D gene: .

CDR3 protein: CASSLDRNNNEQFF
CDR3 DNA: TGCGCCAGCAGCTTGGACAGGAATAACAATGAGCAGTTCTTC
clone size: few
J gene: TRBJ2-1
V gene: TRBV5-1
D gene: .

CDR3 protein: CAITGGTRSGNTIYF
CDR3 DNA: TGTGCCATCACTGGCGGGACCCGCTCTGGAAACACCATATATTTT
clone size: .
J gene: TRBJ1-3
V gene: TRBV10-3
D gene: .

CDR3 protein: CASSQDRQGDGYTF
CDR3 DNA: TGTGCCAGCAGCCAAGATCGGCAGGGAGACGGCTACACCTTC
clone size: few
J gene: TRBJ1-2
V gene: TRBV4-2
D gene: .

CDR3 protein: CASKWTENTEAFF
CDR3 DNA: TGTGCCAGCAAATGGACGGAGAACACTGAAGCTTTCTTT
clone size: .
J gene: TRBJ1-1
V gene: TRBV6-6
D gene: .

CDR3 protein: CSARVENGYGYTF
CDR3 DNA: TGCAGTGCTAGAGTTGAGAACGGCTATGGCTACACCTTC
clone size: .
J gene: TRBJ1-2
V gene: TRBV20-1
D gene: .

CDR3 protein: CASIPGISNQPQHF
CDR3 DNA: TGTGCCAGCATCCCTGGGATCAGCAATCAGCCCCAGCATTTT
clone size: .
J gene: TRBJ1-5
V gene: TRBV6-1
D gene: .

CDR3 protein: CASSETRDSQETQYF
CDR3 DNA: TGCGCCAGCAGTGAAACGAGGGACTCCCAAGAGACCCAGTACTTC
clone size: .
J gene: TRBJ2-5
V gene: TRBV6-1
D gene: .

CDR3 protein: CASSQGSSGGETQYF
CDR3 DNA: TGTGCCAGCAGCCAAGGGTCTAGCGGGGGAGAGACCCAGTACTTC
clone size: .
J gene: TRBJ2-5
V gene: TRBV4-2
D gene: TRBD2

CDR3 protein: CASRAETGTDTQYF
CDR3 DNA: TGTGCCAGCAGAGCAGAGACTGGCACAGATACGCAGTATTTT
clone size: .
J gene: TRBJ2-3
V gene: TRBV2
D gene: .

CDR3 protein: CSATENHGYTF
CDR3 DNA: TGCAGTGCTACAGAGAACCATGGCTACACCTTC
clone size: .
J gene: TRBJ1-2
V gene: TRBV20-1
D gene: .

CDR3 protein: CASSLPTEPYSYEQYF
CDR3 DNA: TGTGCCAGCAGCCTCCCGACCGAGCCCTATTCCTACGAGCAGTACTTC
clone size: .
J gene: TRBJ2-7
V gene: TRBV6-2/TRBV6-3
D gene: .

CDR3 protein: CASSLGRGRVGFADTQYF
CDR3 DNA: TGTGCCAGCAGTTTAGGAAGGGGCAGGGTCGGATTCGCAGATACGCAGTATTTT
clone size: .
J gene: TRBJ2-3
V gene: TRBV12-3/TRBV12-4
D gene: .

CDR3 protein: CASSHGLAATYNEQFF
CDR3 DNA: TGTGCCAGCAGCCACGGACTAGCGGCGACATACAATGAGCAGTTCTTC
clone size: .
J gene: TRBJ2-1
V gene: TRBV4-2
D gene: TRBD2

CDR3 protein: CSARGGFYGYTF
CDR3 DNA: TGCAGTGCTAGGGGGGGTTTTTATGGCTACACCTTC
clone size: few
J gene: TRBJ1-2
V gene: TRBV20-1
D gene: .

CDR3 protein: CDSSLYRLEETQYF
CDR3 DNA: TGTGACAGCAGCTTATATCGCTTGGAGGAGACCCAGTACTTC
clone size: .
J gene: TRBJ2-5
V gene: TRBV7-2
D gene: .

CDR3 protein: CASTPSPVGANEQFF
CDR3 DNA: TGTGCCAGCACCCCTTCCCCAGTGGGGGCCAATGAGCAGTTCTTC
clone size: few
J gene: TRBJ2-1
V gene: TRBV12-3/TRBV12-4
D gene: .

CDR3 protein: CASGQRNTGELFF
CDR3 DNA: TGTGCCAGCGGACAGAGGAACACCGGGGAGCTGTTTTTT
clone size: .
J gene: TRBJ2-2
V gene: TRBV7-2
D gene: .

CDR3 protein: CASSVVAGSGTDTQYF
CDR3 DNA: TGTGCCAGCAGCGTAGTTGCGGGGAGCGGCACAGATACGCAGTATTTT
clone size: .
J gene: TRBJ2-3
V gene: TRBV9
D gene: .

CDR3 protein: CASSWGASSNQPQHF
CDR3 DNA: TGTGCCAGCAGTTGGGGAGCCAGTAGCAATCAGCCCCAGCATTTT
clone size: few
J gene: TRBJ1-5
V gene: TRBV27
D gene: .

CDR3 protein: CATRVWAERDNEQYF
CDR3 DNA: TGTGCCACCCGAGTGTGGGCAGAGAGGGACAATGAGCAGTACTTC
clone size: .
J gene: TRBJ2-7
V gene: TRBV6-2/TRBV6-3
D gene: .

CDR3 protein: CSAVAPNQPQHF
CDR3 DNA: TGCAGTGCCGTCGCCCCGAATCAGCCCCAGCATTTT
clone size: .
J gene: TRBJ1-5
V gene: TRBV20-1
D gene: .